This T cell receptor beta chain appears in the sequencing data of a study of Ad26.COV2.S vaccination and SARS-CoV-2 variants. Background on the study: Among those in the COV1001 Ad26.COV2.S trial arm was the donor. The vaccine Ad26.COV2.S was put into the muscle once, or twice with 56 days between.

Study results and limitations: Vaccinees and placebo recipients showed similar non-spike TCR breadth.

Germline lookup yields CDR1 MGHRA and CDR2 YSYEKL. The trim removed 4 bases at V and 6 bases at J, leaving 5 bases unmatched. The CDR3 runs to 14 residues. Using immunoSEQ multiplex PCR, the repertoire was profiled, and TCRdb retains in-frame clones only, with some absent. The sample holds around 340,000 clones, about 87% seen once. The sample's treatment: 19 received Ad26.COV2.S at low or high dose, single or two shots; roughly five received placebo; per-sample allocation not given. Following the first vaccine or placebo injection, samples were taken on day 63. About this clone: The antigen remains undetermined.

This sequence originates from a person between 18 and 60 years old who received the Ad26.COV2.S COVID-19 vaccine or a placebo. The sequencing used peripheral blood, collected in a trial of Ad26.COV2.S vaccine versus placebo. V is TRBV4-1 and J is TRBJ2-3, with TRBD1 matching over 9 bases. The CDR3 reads CASSLQGAGDTQYF. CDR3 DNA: TGCGCCAGCAGCCTACAGGGGGCCGGGGATACGCAGTATTTT.